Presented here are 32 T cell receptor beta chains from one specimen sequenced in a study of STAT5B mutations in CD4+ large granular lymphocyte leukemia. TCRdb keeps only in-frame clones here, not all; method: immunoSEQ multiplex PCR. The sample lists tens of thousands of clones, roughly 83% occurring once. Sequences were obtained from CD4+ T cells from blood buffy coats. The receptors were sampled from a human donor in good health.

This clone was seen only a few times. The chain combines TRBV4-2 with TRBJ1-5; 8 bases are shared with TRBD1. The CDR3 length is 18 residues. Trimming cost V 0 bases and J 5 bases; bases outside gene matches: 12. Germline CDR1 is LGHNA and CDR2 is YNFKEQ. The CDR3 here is CASSQETIRTGSDQPQHF. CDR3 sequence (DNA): TGTGCCAGCAGCCAAGAGACCATCCGGACAGGGTCGGATCAGCCCCAGCATTTT.

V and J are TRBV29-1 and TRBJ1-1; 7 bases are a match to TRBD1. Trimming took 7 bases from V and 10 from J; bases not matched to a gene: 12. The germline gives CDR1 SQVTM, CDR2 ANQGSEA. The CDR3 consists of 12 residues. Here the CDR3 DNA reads TGCAGCGCCGAGGGGAGGGGGCGTGCAGCTTTCTTT. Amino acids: CSAEGRGRAAFF.

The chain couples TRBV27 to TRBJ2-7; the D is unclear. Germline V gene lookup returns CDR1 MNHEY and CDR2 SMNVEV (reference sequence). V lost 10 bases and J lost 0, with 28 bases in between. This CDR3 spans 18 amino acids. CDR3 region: CATKGWVGARTFSYEQYF. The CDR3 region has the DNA TGTGCCACCAAAGGATGGGTCGGTGCCAGGACCTTCTCCTACGAGCAGTACTTC.

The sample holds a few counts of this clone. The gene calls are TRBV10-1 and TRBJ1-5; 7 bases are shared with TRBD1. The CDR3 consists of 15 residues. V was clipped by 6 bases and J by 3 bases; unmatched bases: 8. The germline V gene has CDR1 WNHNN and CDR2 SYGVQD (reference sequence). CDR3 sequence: CASREQGHNNQPQHF. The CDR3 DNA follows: TGCGCCAGCAGGGAACAGGGGCACAACAATCAGCCCCAGCATTTT.

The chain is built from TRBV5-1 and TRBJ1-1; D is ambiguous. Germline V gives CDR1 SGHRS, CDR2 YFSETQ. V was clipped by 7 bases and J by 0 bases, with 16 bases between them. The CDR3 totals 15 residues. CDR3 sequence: CASGPLTVLNTEAFF. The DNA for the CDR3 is TGCGCCAGCGGACCCCTCACAGTTTTGAACACTGAAGCTTTCTTT.

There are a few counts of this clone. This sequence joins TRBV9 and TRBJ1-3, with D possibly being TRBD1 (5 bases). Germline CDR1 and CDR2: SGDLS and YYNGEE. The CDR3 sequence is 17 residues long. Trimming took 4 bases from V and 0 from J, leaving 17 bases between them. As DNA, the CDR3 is TGTGCCAGCAGCCCACAGGCGGTGGGTCTCTCTGGAAACACCATATATTTT. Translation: CASSPQAVGLSGNTIYF.

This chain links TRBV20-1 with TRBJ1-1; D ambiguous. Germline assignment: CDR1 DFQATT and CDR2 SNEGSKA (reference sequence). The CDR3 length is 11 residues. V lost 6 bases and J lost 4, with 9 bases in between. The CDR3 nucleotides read TGCAGTGCCCGAATCGGCACTGAAGCTTTCTTT. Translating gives CSARIGTEAFF.

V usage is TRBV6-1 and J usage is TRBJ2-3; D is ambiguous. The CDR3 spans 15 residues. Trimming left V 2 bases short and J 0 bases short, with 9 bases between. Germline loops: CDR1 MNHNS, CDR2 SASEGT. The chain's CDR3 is CASSEFTGSTDTQYF. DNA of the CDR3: TGTGCCAGCAGTGAATTTACCGGGAGCACAGATACGCAGTATTTT.

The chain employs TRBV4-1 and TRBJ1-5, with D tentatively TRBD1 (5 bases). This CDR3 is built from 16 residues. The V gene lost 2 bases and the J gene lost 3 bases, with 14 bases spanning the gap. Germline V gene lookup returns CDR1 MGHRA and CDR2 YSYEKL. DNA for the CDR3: TGCGCCAGCAGCCAAATGTCCGGGACTGACAATCAGCCCCAGCATTTT. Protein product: CASSQMSGTDNQPQHF.

As DNA, the CDR3 is TGTGCCAGCAGCCGGGGACCGCGAGACGAGCAGTACTTC. It codes for CASSRGPRDEQYF. The genes are TRBV7-3 and TRBJ2-7; D is tentatively TRBD1 or TRBD2 (5 bases each). Germline loops: CDR1 SGHTA, CDR2 FQGTGA. The CDR3 has 13 residues. With 5 bases removed from V and 5 bases from J, the gap between germline ends came to 13 bases.

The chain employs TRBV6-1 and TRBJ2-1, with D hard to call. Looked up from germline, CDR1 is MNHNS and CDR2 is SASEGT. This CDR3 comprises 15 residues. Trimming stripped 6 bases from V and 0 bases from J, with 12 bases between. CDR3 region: CASRPDRSSYNEQFF. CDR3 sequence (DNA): TGTGCCAGCAGACCAGACCGAAGCTCCTACAATGAGCAGTTCTTC.

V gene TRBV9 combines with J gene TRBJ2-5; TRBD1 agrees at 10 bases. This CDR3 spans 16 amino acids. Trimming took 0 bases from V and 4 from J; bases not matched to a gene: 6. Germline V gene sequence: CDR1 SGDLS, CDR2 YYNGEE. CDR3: CASSVEGQGLSETQYF. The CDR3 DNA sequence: TGTGCCAGCAGCGTAGAGGGACAGGGGTTGTCAGAGACCCAGTACTTC.

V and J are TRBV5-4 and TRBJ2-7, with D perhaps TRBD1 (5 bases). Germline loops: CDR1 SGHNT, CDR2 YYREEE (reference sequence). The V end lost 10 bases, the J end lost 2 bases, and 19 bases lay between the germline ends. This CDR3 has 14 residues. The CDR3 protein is CASSTPGLPYEQYF. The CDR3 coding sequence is TGTGCCTCATCCACCCCAGGGCTTCCCTACGAGCAGTACTTC.

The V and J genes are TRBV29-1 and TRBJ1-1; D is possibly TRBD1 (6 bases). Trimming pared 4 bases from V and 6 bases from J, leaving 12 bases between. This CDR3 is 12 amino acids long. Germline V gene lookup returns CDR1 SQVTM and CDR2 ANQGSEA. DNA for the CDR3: TGCAGCGTTGGATCAGGGGACTCTGAAGCTTTCTTT. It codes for CSVGSGDSEAFF. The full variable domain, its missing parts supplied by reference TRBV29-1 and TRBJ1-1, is SAVISQKPSRDICQRGTSLTIQCQVDSQVTMMFWYRQQPGQSLTLIATANQGSEATYESGFVIDKFPISRPNLTFSTLTVSNMSPEDSSIYLCSVGSGDSEAFFGQGTRLTVV.

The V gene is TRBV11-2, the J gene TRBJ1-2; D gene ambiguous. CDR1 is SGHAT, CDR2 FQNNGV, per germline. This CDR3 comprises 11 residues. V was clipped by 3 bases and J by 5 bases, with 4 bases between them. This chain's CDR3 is CASSFNYGYTF. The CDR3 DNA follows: TGTGCCAGCAGCTTTAATTATGGCTACACCTTC.

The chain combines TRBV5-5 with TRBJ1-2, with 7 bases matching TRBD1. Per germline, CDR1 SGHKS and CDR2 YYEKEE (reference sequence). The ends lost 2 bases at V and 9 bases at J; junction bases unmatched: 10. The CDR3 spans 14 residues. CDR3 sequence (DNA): TGTGCCAGCAGCTTAGAAGGGGGCGGCGTGAGCTACACCTTC. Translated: CASSLEGGGVSYTF.

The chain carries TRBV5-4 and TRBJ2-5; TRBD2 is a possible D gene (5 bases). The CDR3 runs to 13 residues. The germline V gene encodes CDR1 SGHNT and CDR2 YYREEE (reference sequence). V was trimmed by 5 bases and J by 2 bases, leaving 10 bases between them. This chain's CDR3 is CASRPRTQETQYF. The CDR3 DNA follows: TGTGCCAGCAGACCTAGGACTCAAGAGACCCAGTACTTC.

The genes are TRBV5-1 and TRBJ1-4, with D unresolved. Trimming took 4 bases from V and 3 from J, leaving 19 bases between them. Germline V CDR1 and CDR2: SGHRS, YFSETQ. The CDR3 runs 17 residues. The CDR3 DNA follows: TGCGCCAGCAGCCGTCGGGGTGGGGTTCCGGCTAATGAAAAACTGTTTTTT. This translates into CASSRRGGVPANEKLFF.

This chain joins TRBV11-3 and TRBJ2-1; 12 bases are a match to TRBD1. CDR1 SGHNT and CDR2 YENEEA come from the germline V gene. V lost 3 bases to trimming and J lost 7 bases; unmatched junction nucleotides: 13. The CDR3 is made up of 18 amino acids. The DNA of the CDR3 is TGTGCCAGCAGCTTGCTCCCAGGGACAGGGGGCTGGGGGAATGAGCAGTTCTTC. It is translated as CASSLLPGTGGWGNEQFF.

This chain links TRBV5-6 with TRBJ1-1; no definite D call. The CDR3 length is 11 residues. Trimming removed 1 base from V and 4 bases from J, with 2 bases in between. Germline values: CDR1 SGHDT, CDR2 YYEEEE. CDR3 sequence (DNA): TGTGCCAGCAGCTTGTTCACTGAAGCTTTCTTT. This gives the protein CASSLFTEAFF.

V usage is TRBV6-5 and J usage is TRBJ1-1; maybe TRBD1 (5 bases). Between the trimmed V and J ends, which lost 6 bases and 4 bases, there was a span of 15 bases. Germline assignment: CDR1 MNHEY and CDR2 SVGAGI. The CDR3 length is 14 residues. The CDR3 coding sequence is TGTGCCAGCAGCTCCCCCACAGGTGCCACTGAAGCTTTCTTT. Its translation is CASSSPTGATEAFF.

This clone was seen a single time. CDR3 residues: CASSQIEDTIYF. The CDR3 DNA sequence: TGTGCCAGCAGTCAGATCGAGGACACCATATATTTT. The V call is TRBV7-8, the J call TRBJ1-3; D not resolved. V dropped 6 bases and J dropped 8 bases, with 11 bases sitting between them. The length of the CDR3 is 12 residues. Germline CDR1 is SGHVS and CDR2 is FQNEAQ.

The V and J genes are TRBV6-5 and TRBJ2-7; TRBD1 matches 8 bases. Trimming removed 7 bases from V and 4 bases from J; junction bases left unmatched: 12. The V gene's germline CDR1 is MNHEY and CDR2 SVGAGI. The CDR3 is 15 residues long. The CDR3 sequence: CASMETGTGPYEQYF. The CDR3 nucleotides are TGTGCCAGCATGGAGACCGGGACAGGACCTTACGAGCAGTACTTC.

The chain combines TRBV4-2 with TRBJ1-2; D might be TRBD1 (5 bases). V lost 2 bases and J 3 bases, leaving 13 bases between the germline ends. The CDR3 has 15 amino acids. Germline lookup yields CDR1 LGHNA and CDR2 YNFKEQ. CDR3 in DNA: TGTGCCAGCAGCCAACCATACGGGGGGGACTATGGCTACACCTTC. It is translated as CASSQPYGGDYGYTF.

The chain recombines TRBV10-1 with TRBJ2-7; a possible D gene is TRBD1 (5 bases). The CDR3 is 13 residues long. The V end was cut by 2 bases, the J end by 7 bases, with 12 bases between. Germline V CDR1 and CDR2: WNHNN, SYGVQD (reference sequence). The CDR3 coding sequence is TGCGCCAGCAGTGAGAACAGGATAGGGGAGCAGTACTTC. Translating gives CASSENRIGEQYF.

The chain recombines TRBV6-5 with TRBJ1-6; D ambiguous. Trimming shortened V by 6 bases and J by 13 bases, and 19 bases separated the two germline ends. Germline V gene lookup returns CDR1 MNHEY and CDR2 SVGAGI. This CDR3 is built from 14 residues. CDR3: CASSRERLVSPLHF. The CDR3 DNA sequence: TGTGCCAGCAGCCGAGAAAGACTCGTTTCCCCCCTCCACTTT.

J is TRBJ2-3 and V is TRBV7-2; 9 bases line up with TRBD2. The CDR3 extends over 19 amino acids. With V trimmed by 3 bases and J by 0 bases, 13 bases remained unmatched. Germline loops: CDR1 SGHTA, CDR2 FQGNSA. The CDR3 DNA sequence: TGTGCCAGCAGCTTTTTTTCTAAGGCTAGCGGGACTAGCACAGATACGCAGTATTTT. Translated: CASSFFSKASGTSTDTQYF.

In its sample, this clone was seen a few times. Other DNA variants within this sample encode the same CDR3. The CDR3 coding sequence is TGTGCCAGCTCACCGACAGTGAACACTGAAGCTTTCTTT. Translating gives CASSPTVNTEAFF. This chain links TRBV18 with TRBJ1-1; tentatively, D is TRBD1 (5 bases). The CDR3 consists of 13 residues. The germline V gene has CDR1 KGHSH and CDR2 LQKENI. Trimming cost V 3 bases and J 0 bases, with 5 bases left between them.

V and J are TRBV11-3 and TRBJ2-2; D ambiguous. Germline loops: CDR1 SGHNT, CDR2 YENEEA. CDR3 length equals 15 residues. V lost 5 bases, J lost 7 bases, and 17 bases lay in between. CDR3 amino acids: CASSRTGLIGGELFF. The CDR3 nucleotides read TGTGCCAGCAGCCGGACCGGTTTAATTGGCGGGGAGCTGTTTTTT.

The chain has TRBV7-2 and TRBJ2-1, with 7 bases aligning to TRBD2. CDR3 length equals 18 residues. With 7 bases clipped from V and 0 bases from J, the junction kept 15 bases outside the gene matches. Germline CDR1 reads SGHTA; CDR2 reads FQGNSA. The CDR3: CASNQEGSGAPSYNEQFF. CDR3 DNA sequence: TGTGCCAGCAACCAGGAGGGGAGCGGGGCCCCCTCCTACAATGAGCAGTTCTTC. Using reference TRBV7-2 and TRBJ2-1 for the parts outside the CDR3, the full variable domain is GAGVSQSPSNKVTEKGKDVELRCDPISGHTALYWYRQSLGQGLEFLIYFQGNSAPDKSGLPSDRFSAERTGGSVSTLTIQRTQQEDSAVYLCASNQEGSGAPSYNEQFFGPGTRLTVL.

CDR3 loop: CASSLEPIPNTEAFF. The CDR3 DNA reads TGTGCCAGCAGCTTAGAACCGATACCGAACACTGAAGCTTTCTTT. The genes are TRBV7-9 and TRBJ1-1, with no clear D. The V end was cut by 1 base, the J end by 1 base, with 10 bases between. From germline, CDR1 is SEHNR and CDR2 FQNEAQ (reference sequence). CDR3 length: 15 amino acids.

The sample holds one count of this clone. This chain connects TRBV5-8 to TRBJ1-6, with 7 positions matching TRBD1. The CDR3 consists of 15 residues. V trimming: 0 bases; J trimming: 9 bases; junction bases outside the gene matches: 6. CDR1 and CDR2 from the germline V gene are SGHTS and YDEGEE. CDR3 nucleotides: TGTGCCAGCAGCTTGGAACAGGGGTTCGGTTCACCCCTCCACTTT. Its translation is CASSLEQGFGSPLHF.